This T cell receptor beta chain emerged from a study of naive and memory T cell subsets. V lost 6 bases and J 3 bases, leaving 18 bases between the germline ends. Per germline, CDR1 DFQATT and CDR2 SNEGSKA (reference sequence). The CDR3 is made up of 14 amino acids. The beta constant-region primer was an equimolar mix of two oligonucleotides covering TRBC1 and TRBC2. Nested alpha and beta constant-region primers with the SP2 primer drove four PCR rounds on ligated cDNA. A 12-nucleotide UMI and the SP2 primer were added to the cDNA 3' end by oligonucleotide ligation. MiXCR, run by TCRdb on the UMI-ligation and nested PCR reads, gives a single entry per CDR3 protein. The sample has around 4,300 distinct CDR3 sequences, 5.2% seen once. Overall study results and limits: TCR abundance followed a power law differing between naive and memory subsets.

Effector memory cells were sorted as CD45RA-CD27-, EMRA cells as CD45RA+CD27-. This clonotype was counted at least ten times. Its antigen is unidentified. This clonotype was obtained from a human donor in good health. The genes are TRBV20-1 and TRBJ2-7, with D perhaps TRBD2 (6 bases). The sequenced material came from effector memory CD8+ T cells from blood. Subset reported: effector memory, CD45RA- CD27-. CDR3: CSASFLLADYEQYF. CDR3 sequence (DNA): TGCAGTGCCTCATTCTTATTAGCGGACTACGAGCAGTACTTC.